This T cell receptor (beta chain) is from a study of blood T cell repertoires in COVID-19. Overall study: Samples came from the United States, Italy and Spain, spanning acute and convalescent COVID-19.

The germline V gene encodes CDR1 SGHNT and CDR2 YYREEE (reference sequence). The CDR3 has 15 amino acids. V trimming: 4 bases; J trimming: 1 base; junction bases outside the gene matches: 3. In the authors' workflow: Nucleated cell number was recorded as an estimate derived from reference gene primer amplification. Using immunoSEQ multiplex PCR, the repertoire was profiled, and TCRdb retains in-frame clones only, with some absent. The DNA gave D and trimming, while V, J and clone size come from that table. The data contain 270,000 or so clones, 86% of them singletons. Enrollment of patients from Seattle took place during active infection, with longitudinal follow-up.

The specimen was peripheral blood. The receptor's source is a woman between 25 and 40 years old with COVID-19, enrolled during active disease. V and J are TRBV5-4 and TRBJ1-5, with 9 positions matching TRBD1. As DNA, the CDR3 is TGTGCCAGCAGCCCAGGACAGGGGAGCAATCAGCCCCAGCATTTT. Its translation: CASSPGQGSNQPQHF.